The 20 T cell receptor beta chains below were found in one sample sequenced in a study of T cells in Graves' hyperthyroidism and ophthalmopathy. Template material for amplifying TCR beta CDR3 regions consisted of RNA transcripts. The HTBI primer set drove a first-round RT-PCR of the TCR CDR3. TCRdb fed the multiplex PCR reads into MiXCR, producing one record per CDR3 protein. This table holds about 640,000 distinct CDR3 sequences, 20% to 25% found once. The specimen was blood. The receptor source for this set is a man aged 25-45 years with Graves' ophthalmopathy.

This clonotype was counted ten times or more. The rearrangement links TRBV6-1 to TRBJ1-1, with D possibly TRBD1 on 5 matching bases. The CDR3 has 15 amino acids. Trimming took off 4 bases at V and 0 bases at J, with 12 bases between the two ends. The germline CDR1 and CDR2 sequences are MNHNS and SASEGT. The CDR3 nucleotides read TGTGCCAGCAGTGTGGAGGCAGGGTTGAACACTGAAGCTTTCTTT. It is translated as CASSVEAGLNTEAFF.

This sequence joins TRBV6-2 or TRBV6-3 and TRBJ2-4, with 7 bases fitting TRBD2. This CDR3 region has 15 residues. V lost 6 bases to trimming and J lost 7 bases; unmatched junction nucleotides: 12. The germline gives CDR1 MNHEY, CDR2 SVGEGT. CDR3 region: CASRRGGGSGNIQYF. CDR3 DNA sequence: TGTGCCAGCAGGCGCGGGGGAGGGTCAGGGAACATTCAGTACTTC.

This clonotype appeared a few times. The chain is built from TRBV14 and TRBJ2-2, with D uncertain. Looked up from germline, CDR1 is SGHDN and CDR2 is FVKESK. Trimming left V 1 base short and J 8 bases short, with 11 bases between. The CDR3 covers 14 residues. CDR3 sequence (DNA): TGTGCCAGCAGCCAAGGCGGCGTACGGGGGGAGCTGTTTTTT. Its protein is CASSQGGVRGELFF.

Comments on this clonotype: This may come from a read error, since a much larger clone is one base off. CDR3 bases: TGTGCCAGCAACAAGGGACAGGGTTACGAGCAGTACTTC. Its protein product is CASNKGQGYEQYF. The genes are TRBV16 and TRBJ2-7; 9 positions agree with TRBD1. This CDR3 has 13 residues. The V segment lost 7 bases and the J segment 4 bases; nucleotides outside the gene matches: 5. Germline values: CDR1 KGHSY, CDR2 FQNENV.

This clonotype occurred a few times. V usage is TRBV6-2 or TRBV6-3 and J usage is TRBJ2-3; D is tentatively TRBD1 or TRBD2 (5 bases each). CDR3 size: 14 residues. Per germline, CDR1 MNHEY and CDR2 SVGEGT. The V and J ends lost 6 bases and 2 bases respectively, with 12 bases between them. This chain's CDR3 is CASSPGRHTDTQYF. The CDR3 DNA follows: TGTGCCAGCAGCCCGGGACGGCACACAGATACGCAGTATTTT.

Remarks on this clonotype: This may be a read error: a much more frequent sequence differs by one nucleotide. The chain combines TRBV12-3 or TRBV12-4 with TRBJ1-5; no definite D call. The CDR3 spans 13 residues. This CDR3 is CAGSFAGYQPQHF. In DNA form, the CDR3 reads TGTGCCGGCAGTTTTGCGGGGTATCAGCCCCAGCATTTT.

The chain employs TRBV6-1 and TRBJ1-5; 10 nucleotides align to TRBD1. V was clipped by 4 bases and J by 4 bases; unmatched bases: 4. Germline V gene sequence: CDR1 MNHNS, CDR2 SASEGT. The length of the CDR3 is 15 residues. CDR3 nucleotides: TGTGCCAGCAGTGGACGGACAGGGGGGAATCAGCCCCAGCATTTT. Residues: CASSGRTGGNQPQHF.

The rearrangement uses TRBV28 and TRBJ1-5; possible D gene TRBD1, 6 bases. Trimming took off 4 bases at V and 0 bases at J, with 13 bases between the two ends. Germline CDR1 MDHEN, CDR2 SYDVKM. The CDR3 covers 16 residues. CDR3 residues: CASSSYTGFSNQPQHF. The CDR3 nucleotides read TGTGCCAGCAGTTCCTACACAGGGTTTAGCAATCAGCCCCAGCATTTT.

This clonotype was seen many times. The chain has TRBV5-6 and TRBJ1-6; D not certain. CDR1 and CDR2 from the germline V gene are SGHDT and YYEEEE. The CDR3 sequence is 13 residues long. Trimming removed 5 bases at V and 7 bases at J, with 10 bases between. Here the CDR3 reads CASSLAGNSPLHF. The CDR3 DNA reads TGTGCCAGCAGTTTAGCGGGGAATTCACCCCTCCACTTT.

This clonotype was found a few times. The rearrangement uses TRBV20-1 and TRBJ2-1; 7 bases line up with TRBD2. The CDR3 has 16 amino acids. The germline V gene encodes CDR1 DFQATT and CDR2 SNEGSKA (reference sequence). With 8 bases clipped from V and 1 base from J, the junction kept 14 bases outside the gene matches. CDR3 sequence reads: CSTVGEGSFSYNEQFF. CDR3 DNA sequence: TGCAGTACCGTGGGGGAGGGCTCTTTTTCCTACAATGAGCAGTTCTTC.

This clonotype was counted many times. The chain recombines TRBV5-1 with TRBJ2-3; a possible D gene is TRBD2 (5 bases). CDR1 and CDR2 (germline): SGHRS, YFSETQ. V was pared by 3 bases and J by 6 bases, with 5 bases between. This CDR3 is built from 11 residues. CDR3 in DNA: TGCGCCAGCAGCTCGGGGGATACGCAGTATTTT. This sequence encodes CASSSGDTQYF.

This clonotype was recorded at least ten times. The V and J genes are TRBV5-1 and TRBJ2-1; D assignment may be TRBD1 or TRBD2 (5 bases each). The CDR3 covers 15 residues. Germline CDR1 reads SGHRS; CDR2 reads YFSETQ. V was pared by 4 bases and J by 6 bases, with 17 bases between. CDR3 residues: CASSLSYRDGNEQFF. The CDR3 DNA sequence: TGCGCCAGCAGCCTCTCCTACCGGGACGGCAATGAGCAGTTCTTC.

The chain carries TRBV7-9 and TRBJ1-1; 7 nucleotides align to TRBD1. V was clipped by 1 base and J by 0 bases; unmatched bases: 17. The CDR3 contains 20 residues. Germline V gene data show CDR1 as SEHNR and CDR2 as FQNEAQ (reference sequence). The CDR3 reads CASSLVGALGRGNMNTEAFF. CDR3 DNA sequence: TGTGCCAGCAGCTTAGTTGGAGCCTTGGGCAGGGGGAATATGAACACTGAAGCTTTCTTT.

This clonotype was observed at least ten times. The CDR3 DNA sequence: TGTGCCAGCACCGACAGGGTTTATAGCTACACCTTC. It translates to CASTDRVYSYTF. The V gene is TRBV28, the J gene TRBJ1-2; 7 nucleotides match TRBD1. The trim removed 7 bases at V and 9 bases at J, leaving 8 bases unmatched. Germline V gene sequence: CDR1 MDHEN, CDR2 SYDVKM. CDR3 length equals 12 residues.

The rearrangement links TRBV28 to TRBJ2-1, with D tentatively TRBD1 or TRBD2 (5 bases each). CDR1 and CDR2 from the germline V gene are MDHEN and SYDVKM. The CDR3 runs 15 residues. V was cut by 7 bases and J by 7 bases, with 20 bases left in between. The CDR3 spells CASTTAGTGQNEQFF. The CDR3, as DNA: TGTGCCAGCACCACAGCCGGGACCGGTCAAAATGAGCAGTTCTTC.

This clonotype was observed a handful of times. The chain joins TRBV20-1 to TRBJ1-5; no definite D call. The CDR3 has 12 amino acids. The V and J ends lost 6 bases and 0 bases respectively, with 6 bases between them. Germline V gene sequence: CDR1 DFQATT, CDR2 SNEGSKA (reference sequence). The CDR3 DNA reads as TGCAGTGCCGTATATAGCAATCAGCCCCAGCATTTT. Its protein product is CSAVYSNQPQHF.

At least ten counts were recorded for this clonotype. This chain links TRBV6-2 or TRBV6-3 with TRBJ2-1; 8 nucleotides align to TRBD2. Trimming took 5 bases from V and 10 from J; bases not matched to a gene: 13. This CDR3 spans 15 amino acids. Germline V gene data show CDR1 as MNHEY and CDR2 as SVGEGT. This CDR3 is CASSPPGTRFHEQFF. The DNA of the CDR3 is TGTGCCAGCAGTCCGCCCGGGACTAGGTTCCACGAGCAGTTCTTC.

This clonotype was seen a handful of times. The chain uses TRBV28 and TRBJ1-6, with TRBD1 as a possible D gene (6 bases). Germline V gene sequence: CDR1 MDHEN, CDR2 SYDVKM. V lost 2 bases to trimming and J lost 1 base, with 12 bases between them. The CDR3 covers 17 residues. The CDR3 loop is CASSLGRGGSYNSPLHF. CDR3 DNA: TGTGCCAGCAGTTTAGGTAGAGGGGGATCCTATAATTCACCCCTCCACTTT.

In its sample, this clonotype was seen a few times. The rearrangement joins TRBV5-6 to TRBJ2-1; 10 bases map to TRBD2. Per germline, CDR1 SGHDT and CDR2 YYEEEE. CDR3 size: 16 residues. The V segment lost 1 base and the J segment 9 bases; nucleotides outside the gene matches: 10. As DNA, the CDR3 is TGTGCCAGCAGCTTGCGGAGCGGGAGGGCCGGGGGTGAGCAGTTCTTC. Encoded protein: CASSLRSGRAGGEQFF.

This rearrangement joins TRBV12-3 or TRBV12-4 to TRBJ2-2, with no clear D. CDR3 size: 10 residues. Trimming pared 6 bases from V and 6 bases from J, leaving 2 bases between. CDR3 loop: CASSAGELFF. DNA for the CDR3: TGTGCCAGCAGCGCCGGGGAGCTGTTTTTT.